This TCR beta chain was profiled in a study of T-cell reconstitution after alpha-beta-depleted transplantation in children. Preparing the TCRbeta library involved the use of unique molecular identifiers. From the PCR reads, TCRdb called clonotypes with MiXCR, one entry per CDR3 protein. Seen here are about 610,000 distinct CDR3 sequences, about 10% observed once, and the top ten hold about 4.2%. This clonotype was counted ten times or more. Germline loops: CDR1 MNHNS, CDR2 SASEGT. This CDR3 is 17 amino acids long. The J segment lost 0 bases and the V segment lost 4 bases, leaving 9 bases of the junction unmatched.

V is TRBV6-1 and J is TRBJ1-3; 7 bases agree with TRBD1. The source of this sequence is a human donor who donated a stem cell graft to a child with acute myeloid leukemia. This sample comprised PBMCs from the stem cell graft donor, obtained from the stem cell graft. The CDR3 DNA follows: TGTGCCAGCAGTGTACCGGGACAGACAAACTCTGGAAACACCATATATTTT. Translated, it gives CASSVPGQTNSGNTIYF.